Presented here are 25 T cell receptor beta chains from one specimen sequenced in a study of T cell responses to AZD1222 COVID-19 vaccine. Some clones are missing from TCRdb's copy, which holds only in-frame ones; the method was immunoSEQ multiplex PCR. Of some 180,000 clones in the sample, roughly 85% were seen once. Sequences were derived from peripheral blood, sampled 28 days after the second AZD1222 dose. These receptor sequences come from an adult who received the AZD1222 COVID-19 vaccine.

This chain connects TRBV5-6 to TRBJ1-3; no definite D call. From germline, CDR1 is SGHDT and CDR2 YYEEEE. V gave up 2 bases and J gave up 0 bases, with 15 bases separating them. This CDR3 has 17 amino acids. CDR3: CASSLTRIRDSGNTIYF. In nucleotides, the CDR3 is TGTGCCAGCAGCTTAACGAGAATACGAGACTCTGGAAACACCATATATTTT.

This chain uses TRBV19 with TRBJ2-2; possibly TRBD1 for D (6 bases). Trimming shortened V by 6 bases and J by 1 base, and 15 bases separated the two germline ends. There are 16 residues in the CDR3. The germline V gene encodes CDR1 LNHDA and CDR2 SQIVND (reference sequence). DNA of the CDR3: TGTGCCAGTAGCCGAAGTTACAGGGTGAACACCGGGGAGCTGTTTTTT. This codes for CASSRSYRVNTGELFF.

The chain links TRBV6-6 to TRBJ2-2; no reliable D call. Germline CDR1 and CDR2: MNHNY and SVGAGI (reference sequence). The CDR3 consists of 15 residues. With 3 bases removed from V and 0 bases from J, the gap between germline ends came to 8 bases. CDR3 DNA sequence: TGTGCCAGCAGTTATTGGCAGACGAACACCGGGGAGCTGTTTTTT. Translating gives CASSYWQTNTGELFF.

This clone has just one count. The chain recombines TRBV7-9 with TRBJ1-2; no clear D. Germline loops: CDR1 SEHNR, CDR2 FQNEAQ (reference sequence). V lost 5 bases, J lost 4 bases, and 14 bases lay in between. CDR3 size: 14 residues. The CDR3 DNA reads TGTGCCAGCAGCACGTCGCGGAGGCCCTATGGCTACACCTTC. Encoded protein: CASSTSRRPYGYTF. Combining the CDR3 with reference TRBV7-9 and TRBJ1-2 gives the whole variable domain DTGVSQNPRHKITKRGQNVTFRCDPISEHNRLYWYRQTLGQGPEFLTYFQNEAQLEKSRLLSDRFSAERPKGSFSTLEIQRTEQGDSAMYLCASSTSRRPYGYTFGSGTRLTVV.

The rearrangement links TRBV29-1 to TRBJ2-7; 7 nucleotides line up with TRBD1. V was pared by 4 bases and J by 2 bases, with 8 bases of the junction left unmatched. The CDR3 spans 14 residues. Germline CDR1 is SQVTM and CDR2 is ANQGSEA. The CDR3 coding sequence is TGCAGCGTTGCATGGACAGGTACTACCTACGAGCAGTACTTC. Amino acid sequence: CSVAWTGTTYEQYF.

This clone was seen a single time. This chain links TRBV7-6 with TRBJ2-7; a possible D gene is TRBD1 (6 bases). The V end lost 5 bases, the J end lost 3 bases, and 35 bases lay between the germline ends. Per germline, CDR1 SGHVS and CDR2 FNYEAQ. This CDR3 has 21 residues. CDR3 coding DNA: TGTGCCAGCAGCCCTACCCTCACCCAGGGGCCTCACTGGGTGTCCCACTACGAGCAGTACTTC. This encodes CASSPTLTQGPHWVSHYEQYF. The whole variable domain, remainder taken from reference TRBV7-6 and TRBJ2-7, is GAGVSQSPRYKVTKRGQDVALRCDPISGHVSLYWYRQALGQGPEFLTYFNYEAQQDKSGLPNDRFSAERPEGSISTLTIQRTEQRDSAMYRCASSPTLTQGPHWVSHYEQYFGPGTRLTVT.

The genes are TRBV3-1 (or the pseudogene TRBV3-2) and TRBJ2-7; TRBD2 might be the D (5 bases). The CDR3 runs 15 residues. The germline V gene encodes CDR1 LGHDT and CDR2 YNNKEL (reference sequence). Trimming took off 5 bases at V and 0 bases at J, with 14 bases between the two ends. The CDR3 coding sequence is TGTGCCAGCAGCGCCCCTAGCATTAGCTCCTACGAGCAGTACTTC. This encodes CASSAPSISSYEQYF.

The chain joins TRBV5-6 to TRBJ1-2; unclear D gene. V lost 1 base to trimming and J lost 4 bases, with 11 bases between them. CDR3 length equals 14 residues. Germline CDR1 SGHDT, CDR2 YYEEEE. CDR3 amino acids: CASSLSSGFYGYTF. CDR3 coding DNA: TGTGCCAGCAGCTTGTCTTCTGGGTTCTATGGCTACACCTTC.

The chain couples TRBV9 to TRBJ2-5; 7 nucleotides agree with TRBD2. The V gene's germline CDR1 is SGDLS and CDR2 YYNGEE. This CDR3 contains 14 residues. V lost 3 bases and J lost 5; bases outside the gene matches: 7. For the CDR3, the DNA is TGTGCCAGCAGCGGGGGACTATTGAGGGAGACCCAGTACTTC. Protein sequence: CASSGGLLRETQYF.

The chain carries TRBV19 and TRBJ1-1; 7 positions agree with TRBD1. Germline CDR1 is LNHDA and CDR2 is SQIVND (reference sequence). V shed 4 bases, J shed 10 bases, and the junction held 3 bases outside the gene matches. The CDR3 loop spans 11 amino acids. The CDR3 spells CASSTYRGAFF. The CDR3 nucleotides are TGTGCCAGTAGTACCTACAGGGGAGCTTTCTTT.

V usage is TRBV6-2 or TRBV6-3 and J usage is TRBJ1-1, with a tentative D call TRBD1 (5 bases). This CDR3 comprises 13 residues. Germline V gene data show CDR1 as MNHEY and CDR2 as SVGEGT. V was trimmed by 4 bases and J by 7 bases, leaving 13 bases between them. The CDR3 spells CASSFTQGFEAFF. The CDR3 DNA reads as TGTGCCAGCAGTTTCACTCAGGGATTTGAAGCTTTCTTT.

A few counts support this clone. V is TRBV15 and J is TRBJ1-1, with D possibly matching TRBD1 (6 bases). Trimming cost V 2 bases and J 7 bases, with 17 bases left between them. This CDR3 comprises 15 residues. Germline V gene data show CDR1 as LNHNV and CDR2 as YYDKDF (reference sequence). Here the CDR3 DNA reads TGTGCCACCAGCAGACCCAACAGGGTGTCGGTTGAAGCTTTCTTT. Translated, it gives CATSRPNRVSVEAFF.

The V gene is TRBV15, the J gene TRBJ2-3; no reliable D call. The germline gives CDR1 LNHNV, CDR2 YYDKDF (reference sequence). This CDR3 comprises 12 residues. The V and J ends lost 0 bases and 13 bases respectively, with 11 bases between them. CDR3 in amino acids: CATSRDRAAEYF. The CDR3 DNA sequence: TGTGCCACCAGCAGAGACCGGGCCGCGGAGTATTTT.

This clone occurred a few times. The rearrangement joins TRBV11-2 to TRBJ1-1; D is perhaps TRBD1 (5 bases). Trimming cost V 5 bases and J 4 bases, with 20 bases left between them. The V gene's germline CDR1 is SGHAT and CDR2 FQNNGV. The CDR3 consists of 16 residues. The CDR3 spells CASSGITSRAGTEAFF. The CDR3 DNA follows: TGTGCCAGCAGCGGGATAACCTCCAGGGCCGGCACTGAAGCTTTCTTT.

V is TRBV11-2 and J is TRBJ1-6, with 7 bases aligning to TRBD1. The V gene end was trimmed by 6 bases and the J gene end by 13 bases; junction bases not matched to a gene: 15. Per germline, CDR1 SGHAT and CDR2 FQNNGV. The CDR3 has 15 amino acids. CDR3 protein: CASSRTTGWSFPLHF. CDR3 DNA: TGTGCCAGCAGTCGGACGACAGGGTGGTCTTTCCCCCTCCACTTT.

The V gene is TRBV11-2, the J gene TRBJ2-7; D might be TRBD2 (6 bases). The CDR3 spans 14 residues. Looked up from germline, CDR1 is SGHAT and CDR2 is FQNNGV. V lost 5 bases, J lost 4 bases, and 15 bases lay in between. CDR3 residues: CASSLDALAYEQYF. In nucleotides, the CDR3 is TGTGCCAGCAGCCTGGACGCTCTAGCGTACGAGCAGTACTTC.

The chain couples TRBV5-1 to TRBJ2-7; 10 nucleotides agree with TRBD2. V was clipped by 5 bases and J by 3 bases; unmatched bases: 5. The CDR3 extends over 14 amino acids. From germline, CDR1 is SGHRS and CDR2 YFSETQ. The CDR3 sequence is CASRFSGGIYEQYF. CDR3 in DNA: TGCGCCAGCAGATTTAGCGGGGGGATCTACGAGCAGTACTTC.

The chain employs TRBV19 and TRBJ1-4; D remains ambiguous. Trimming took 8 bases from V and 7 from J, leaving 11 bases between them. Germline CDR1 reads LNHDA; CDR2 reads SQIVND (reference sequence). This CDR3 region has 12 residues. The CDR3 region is CASGESREKLFF. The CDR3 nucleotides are TGTGCCAGTGGAGAGAGTCGTGAAAAACTGTTTTTT.

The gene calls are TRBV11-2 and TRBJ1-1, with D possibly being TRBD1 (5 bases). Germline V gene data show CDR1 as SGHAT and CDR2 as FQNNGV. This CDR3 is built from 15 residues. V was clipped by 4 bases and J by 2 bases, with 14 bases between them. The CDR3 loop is CASSSRGGVNTEAFF. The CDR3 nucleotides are TGTGCCAGCAGCTCTCGCGGGGGAGTTAACACTGAAGCTTTCTTT.

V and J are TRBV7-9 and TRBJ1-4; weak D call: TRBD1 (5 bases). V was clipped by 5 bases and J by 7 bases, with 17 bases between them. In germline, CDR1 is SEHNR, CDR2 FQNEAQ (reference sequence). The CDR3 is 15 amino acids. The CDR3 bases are TGTGCCAGCAGCCCGGGGGGGGTGAGCGGTGAAAAACTGTTTTTT. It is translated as CASSPGGVSGEKLFF.

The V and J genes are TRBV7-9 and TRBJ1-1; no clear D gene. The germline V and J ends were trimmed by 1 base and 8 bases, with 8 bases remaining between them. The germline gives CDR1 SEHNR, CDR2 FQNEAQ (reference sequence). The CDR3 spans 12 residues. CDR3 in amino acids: CASSLGGSEAFF. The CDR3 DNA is TGTGCCAGCAGCTTAGGAGGTTCCGAAGCTTTCTTT.

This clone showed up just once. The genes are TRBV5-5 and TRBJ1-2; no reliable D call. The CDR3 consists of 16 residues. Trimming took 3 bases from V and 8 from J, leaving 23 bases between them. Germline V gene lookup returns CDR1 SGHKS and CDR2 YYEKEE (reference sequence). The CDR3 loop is CASSSRIGPQIRGYTF. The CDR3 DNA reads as TGTGCCAGCAGCTCCAGAATAGGGCCACAAATACGAGGCTACACCTTC. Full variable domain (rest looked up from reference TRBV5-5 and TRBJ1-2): DAGVTQSPTHLIKTRGQQVTLRCSPISGHKSVSWYQQVLGQGPQFIFQYYEKEERGRGNFPDRFSARQFPNYSSELNVNALLLGDSALYLCASSSRIGPQIRGYTFGSGTRLTVV.

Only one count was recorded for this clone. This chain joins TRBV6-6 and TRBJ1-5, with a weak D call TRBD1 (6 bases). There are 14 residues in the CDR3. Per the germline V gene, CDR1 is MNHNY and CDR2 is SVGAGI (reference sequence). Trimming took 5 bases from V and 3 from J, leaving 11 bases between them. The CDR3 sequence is CASSPRQDNQPQHF. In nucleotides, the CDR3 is TGTGCCAGCAGTCCACGACAGGACAATCAGCCCCAGCATTTT.

CDR3 sequence reads: CASSRGGAGETQYF. As DNA, the CDR3 is TGTGCCAGCAGCCGCGGGGGGGCCGGAGAGACCCAGTACTTC. This sequence joins TRBV11-3 and TRBJ2-5; 9 nucleotides align to TRBD2. Germline CDR1 is SGHNT and CDR2 is YENEEA. The ends lost 5 bases at V and 4 bases at J; junction bases unmatched: 5. The CDR3 sequence is 14 residues long.

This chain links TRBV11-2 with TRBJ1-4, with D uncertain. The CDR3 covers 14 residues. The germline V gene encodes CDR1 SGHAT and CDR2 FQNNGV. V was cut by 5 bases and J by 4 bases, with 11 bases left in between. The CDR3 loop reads CASSLRPYNEKLFF. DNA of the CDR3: TGTGCCAGCAGCCTTAGACCGTATAATGAAAAACTGTTTTTT.